Presented here are 23 T cell receptor beta chains from one specimen sequenced in a study of response to subunit inactivated influenza vaccine. TCRdb independently ran MiXCR on the RT-PCR reads; one entry per CDR3 protein. The repertoire includes hundreds of thousands of distinct CDR3 sequences, roughly 14% of them detected once, and about 9.9% sits in the top ten. The sample in question was PBMCs from blood, obtained 12 days after vaccination. These receptors originate from a man aged 50-60 years who received an inactivated influenza vaccine.

This clonotype was seen many times. The chain uses TRBV20-1 and TRBJ2-7; D unclear. CDR3 length equals 15 residues. Germline loops: CDR1 DFQATT, CDR2 SNEGSKA (reference sequence). The V end was cut by 6 bases, the J end by 1 base, with 19 bases between. DNA of the CDR3: TGCAGTGCCATCTCCTCGTATCCCCCGTCCTACGAGCAGTACTTC. It yields the protein CSAISSYPPSYEQYF.

There are a few counts of this clonotype. The chain uses TRBV9 and TRBJ1-2, with TRBD1 as a possible D gene (5 bases). V was pared by 0 bases and J by 2 bases, with 14 bases between. From germline, CDR1 is SGDLS and CDR2 YYNGEE. This CDR3 contains 16 residues. CDR3 sequence (DNA): TGTGCCAGCAGCGTAGGACAGCGGAGGGCCAACTATGGCTACACCTTC. This codes for CASSVGQRRANYGYTF.

The V and J genes are TRBV29-1 and TRBJ1-5; D not certain. V dropped 4 bases and J dropped 2 bases, with 6 bases sitting between them. The germline CDR1 and CDR2 sequences are SQVTM and ANQGSEA. The CDR3 is made up of 12 amino acids. The CDR3 loop is CSVVLGNQPQHF. As DNA, the CDR3 is TGCAGCGTTGTTCTCGGCAATCAGCCCCAGCATTTT.

This clonotype was seen a single time. The chain carries TRBV20-1 and TRBJ1-1; a possible D gene is TRBD1 (6 bases). V lost 4 bases and J 7 bases, leaving 13 bases between the germline ends. Germline V CDR1 and CDR2: DFQATT, SNEGSKA (reference sequence). The CDR3 sequence is 12 residues long. The chain's CDR3 is CSATPGQFEAFF. For the CDR3, the DNA is TGCAGTGCTACGCCAGGACAGTTTGAAGCTTTCTTT.

The chain couples TRBV6-1 to TRBJ2-7, with D maybe TRBD2 (6 bases). Trimming left V 8 bases short and J 6 bases short, with 17 bases between. Germline lookup yields CDR1 MNHNS and CDR2 SASEGT. This CDR3 spans 13 amino acids. This CDR3 reads CASVRGQGGEQYF. As DNA, the CDR3 is TGTGCCAGCGTCCGTGGTCAGGGAGGCGAGCAGTACTTC.

There are a few counts of this clonotype. The chain links TRBV3-1 to TRBJ2-6; 9 positions agree with TRBD1. CDR3 length: 19 residues. The trim removed 1 base at V and 0 bases at J, leaving 7 bases unmatched. Germline CDR1 reads LGHDT; CDR2 reads YNNKEL (reference sequence). The CDR3 DNA reads as TGTGCCAGCAGCCAAGTTCCGACAGGGGGTTTCTCTGGGGCCAACGTCCTGACTTTC. Residues: CASSQVPTGGFSGANVLTF.

The rearrangement uses TRBV7-2 and TRBJ2-7; unclear D gene. Trimming pared 5 bases from V and 3 bases from J, leaving 11 bases between. This CDR3 region has 13 residues. From germline, CDR1 is SGHTA and CDR2 FQGNSA. Here the CDR3 reads CASSPSAVYEQYF. For the CDR3, the DNA is TGTGCCAGCAGCCCAAGCGCTGTCTACGAGCAGTACTTC. Full variable domain (remainder filled in from reference TRBV7-2 and TRBJ2-7): GAGVSQSPSNKVTEKGKDVELRCDPISGHTALYWYRQSLGQGLEFLIYFQGNSAPDKSGLPSDRFSAERTGGSVSTLTIQRTQQEDSAVYLCASSPSAVYEQYFGPGTRLTVT.

V usage is TRBV7-2 and J usage is TRBJ2-7; a weak D match, TRBD1 (6 bases). Trimming took 4 bases from V and 5 from J, leaving 12 bases between them. Germline V gene lookup returns CDR1 SGHTA and CDR2 FQGNSA. CDR3 length: 13 residues. The CDR3: CASSYTGWDEQYF. The CDR3 DNA is TGTGCCAGCAGCTATACAGGGTGGGACGAGCAGTACTTC.

The chain joins TRBV7-2 to TRBJ2-2; 7 bases agree with TRBD2. The trim removed 1 base at V and 6 bases at J, leaving 8 bases unmatched. The CDR3 length is 16 residues. Germline V gene data show CDR1 as SGHTA and CDR2 as FQGNSA. CDR3 loop: CASSLDGGGPAGELFF. The CDR3 DNA reads as TGTGCCAGCAGCTTAGATGGGGGAGGGCCGGCCGGGGAGCTGTTTTTT.

There are many counts of this clonotype. The chain uses TRBV12-3 or TRBV12-4 and TRBJ1-1; D gene unclear. The CDR3 runs 12 residues. V lost 6 bases and J 1 base, leaving 6 bases between the germline ends. The CDR3 DNA is TGTGCCAGCAGGTCCACGAACACTGAAGCTTTCTTT. It codes for CASRSTNTEAFF.

This clonotype has just a few counts. This chain connects TRBV6-5 to TRBJ2-3; TRBD2 matches at 7 bases. The CDR3 consists of 17 residues. J lost 0 bases, V lost 2 bases, and 8 bases had no gene match. CDR1 MNHEY and CDR2 SVGAGI come from the germline V gene. The CDR3 DNA reads TGTGCCAGCAGTTACAGATCTAGCGGATCTAGCACAGATACGCAGTATTTT. Translating gives CASSYRSSGSSTDTQYF.

This clonotype showed up many times. The V gene is TRBV7-8, the J gene TRBJ2-3; no clear D. Trimming removed 4 bases from V and 4 bases from J, with 18 bases in between. Per germline, CDR1 SGHVS and CDR2 FQNEAQ. The CDR3 consists of 16 residues. The CDR3 is CASSSVGRTLADTQYF. The CDR3 DNA follows: TGTGCCAGCAGCTCAGTCGGACGCACACTTGCAGATACGCAGTATTTT.

V is TRBV3-1 and J is TRBJ2-7; a weak D match, TRBD1 (6 bases). There are 14 residues in the CDR3. V lost 2 bases to trimming and J lost 1 base, with 9 bases between them. Germline V gene lookup returns CDR1 LGHDT and CDR2 YNNKEL (reference sequence). The DNA for the CDR3 is TGTGCCAGCAGCCAAACAGACAGGTCCTACGAGCAGTACTTC. It specifies CASSQTDRSYEQYF.

This clonotype has at least ten counts. The chain couples TRBV5-1 to TRBJ2-7, with D unclear. The length of the CDR3 is 14 residues. The V end was cut by 0 bases, the J end by 2 bases, with 9 bases between. CDR1 and CDR2 from the germline V gene are SGHRS and YFSETQ. The CDR3 loop is CASSLAPGAYEQYF. The CDR3 coding sequence is TGCGCCAGCAGCTTGGCCCCTGGGGCCTACGAGCAGTACTTC.

This clonotype occurred a few times. The V gene is TRBV6-1, the J gene TRBJ1-5, with D possibly being TRBD1 (5 bases). V lost 6 bases and J 0 bases, leaving 12 bases between the germline ends. The CDR3 has 15 amino acids. Germline assignment: CDR1 MNHNS and CDR2 SASEGT. In nucleotides, the CDR3 is TGTGCCAGCAGCCGCACCAGGGATAGCAATCAGCCCCAGCATTTT. Encoded protein: CASSRTRDSNQPQHF.

The chain carries TRBV2 and TRBJ1-1; D uncertain. V was clipped by 3 bases and J by 0 bases, with 5 bases between them. In germline, CDR1 is SNHLY, CDR2 FYNNEI. This CDR3 has 13 residues. This CDR3 is CASSEQVNTEAFF. In nucleotides, the CDR3 is TGTGCCAGCAGTGAGCAGGTGAACACTGAAGCTTTCTTT.

The chain couples TRBV5-5 to TRBJ2-3; 9 bases align to TRBD2. Germline CDR1 is SGHKS and CDR2 is YYEKEE (reference sequence). Trimming at V came to 0 bases and at J to 11 bases, leaving 13 bases not matched to a gene. The CDR3 loop spans 16 amino acids. CDR3 in amino acids: CASSLGTWAGGRRQYF. CDR3 DNA: TGTGCCAGCAGCTTGGGGACGTGGGCGGGGGGGCGTAGGCAGTATTTT.

J is TRBJ2-2 and V is TRBV28; the D gene is possibly TRBD1 (5 bases). Per germline, CDR1 MDHEN and CDR2 SYDVKM. There are 15 residues in the CDR3. Trimming stripped 3 bases from V and 3 bases from J, with 11 bases between. CDR3 loop: CASSFRQLYTGELFF. CDR3 nucleotides: TGTGCCAGCAGTTTCCGACAGCTCTACACCGGGGAGCTGTTTTTT.

This clonotype turned up a few times. The rearrangement links TRBV7-2 to TRBJ2-3, with D tentatively TRBD1 or TRBD2 (6 bases each). V dropped 1 base and J dropped 10 bases, with 9 bases sitting between them. The CDR3 has 12 amino acids. CDR1 and CDR2 from the germline V gene are SGHTA and FQGNSA. The CDR3 region is CASSLDGGAQYF. The DNA for the CDR3 is TGTGCCAGCAGCTTAGACGGGGGCGCGCAGTATTTT.

V usage is TRBV7-9 and J usage is TRBJ2-1; D might be TRBD1 (6 bases). The ends were cut back, 5 bases at V and 4 bases at J, with 18 bases in the middle. The V gene's germline CDR1 is SEHNR and CDR2 FQNEAQ (reference sequence). The CDR3 has 16 residues. The CDR3 DNA sequence: TGTGCCAGCAGCCGCCTGGGGGCCCTGTCGTACAATGAGCAGTTCTTC. This gives the protein CASSRLGALSYNEQFF.

This chain uses TRBV4-2 with TRBJ2-7; 8 nucleotides agree with TRBD1. Germline values: CDR1 LGHNA, CDR2 YNFKEQ. J gave up 0 bases and V 4 bases, and 17 bases lay outside the gene matches. The CDR3 runs 19 residues. CDR3 protein: CASSLKDREIWPSSYEQYF. For the CDR3, the DNA is TGTGCCAGCAGCCTGAAGGACAGGGAGATATGGCCCTCCTCCTACGAGCAGTACTTC.

This clonotype was counted at least ten times. The CDR3 DNA reads TGCGCCAGCAGCCAAGATGGTCAGTCAGGGGCCAATGAGCAGTTCTTC. It yields the protein CASSQDGQSGANEQFF. The J gene is TRBJ2-1, the V gene TRBV4-3; possible D gene TRBD1, 6 bases. Germline assignment: CDR1 LGHNA and CDR2 YSLEER. V dropped 0 bases and J dropped 6 bases, with 15 bases sitting between them. This CDR3 has 16 amino acids.

V and J are TRBV3-1 and TRBJ2-5; D might be TRBD2 (5 bases). The V end lost 4 bases, the J end lost 2 bases, and 26 bases lay between the germline ends. The length of the CDR3 is 19 residues. Germline V gives CDR1 LGHDT, CDR2 YNNKEL (reference sequence). The CDR3 protein is CASSPLASPNPEKQETQYF. The CDR3 DNA sequence: TGTGCCAGCAGCCCTTTAGCGAGTCCGAACCCGGAAAAGCAAGAGACCCAGTACTTC.